This T cell receptor (beta chain) was identified during a study of blood T cell repertoires in COVID-19. As for the study in general: The samples span acute and convalescent COVID-19 from the United States, Italy and Spain. From T cells, B-cell-depleted T cells, or PBMCs came the material, which was cDNA or gDNA.

Original handling: Reference gene primers were amplified, and this amplification served to estimate nucleated cell counts. Sequenced by immunoSEQ multiplex PCR; TCRdb stores in-frame clones only, minus some. The DNA gave D and trimming, while V, J and clone size come from that table. The top ten clones hold 5.7% of a sample with 100,000 or so clones, around 92% of them seen once. CDR1 and CDR2 (germline): MDHEN, SYDVKM. The CDR3 has 14 residues. V lost 6 bases, J lost 2 bases, and 11 bases lay in between. Sequenced input: peripheral blood. The chain combines TRBV28 with TRBJ2-1; perhaps TRBD2 as D (5 bases). The sequence was obtained from a man aged 45-65 years with active COVID-19. In nucleotides, the CDR3 is TGTGCCAGCAGGTCTAGCAGTACCTACAATGAGCAGTTCTTC. Its translation is CASRSSSTYNEQFF.